What follows are 22 T cell receptor beta chains derived from one specimen sequenced in a study of CD8 T cells in ankylosing spondylitis. TCRdb re-called the 5' RACE reads with MiXCR, one entry per CDR3 protein. The profile shows 300,000 to 400,000 distinct CDR3 sequences, approximately 15% of them singletons. The sample taken for sequencing was blood, either unsorted or a sorted T cell fraction (not recorded which). The receptors were gathered from a male donor with ankylosing spondylitis or in good health (not recorded which).

This clonotype has ten or more counts. V gene TRBV5-1 combines with J gene TRBJ2-7; D possibly corresponds to TRBD1 (6 bases). The germline V gene encodes CDR1 SGHRS and CDR2 YFSETQ. Trimming took off 0 bases at V and 1 base at J, with 8 bases between the two ends. The length of the CDR3 is 14 residues. The CDR3 nucleotides read TGCGCCAGCAGCTTGGAAGGACAGTCCTACGAGCAGTACTTC. Protein product: CASSLEGQSYEQYF.

The chain employs TRBV5-1 and TRBJ2-1, with 11 bases fitting TRBD1. Trimming at V came to 7 bases and at J to 4 bases, leaving 4 bases not matched to a gene. Germline assignment: CDR1 SGHRS and CDR2 YFSETQ. The CDR3 consists of 14 residues. CDR3 bases: TGCGCCAGCGGCGGACAGGGGGCGTACAATGAGCAGTTCTTC. As protein: CASGGQGAYNEQFF.

The rearrangement links TRBV19 to TRBJ1-2; D is ambiguous. The V gene's germline CDR1 is LNHDA and CDR2 SQIVND (reference sequence). With 5 bases removed from V and 2 bases from J, the gap between germline ends came to 12 bases. The CDR3 has 14 residues. In DNA form, the CDR3 reads TGTGCCAGTAGTCCCACAGTACGGAACTATGGCTACACCTTC. The encoded protein is CASSPTVRNYGYTF.

In its sample, this clonotype was seen a few times. The chain couples TRBV4-1 to TRBJ1-2, with TRBD1 identical over 9 bases. Trimming cost V 1 base and J 4 bases; bases outside gene matches: 10. This CDR3 is 17 amino acids long. Germline-derived CDR1 and CDR2 are MGHRA and YSYEKL. The chain's CDR3 is CASSQATQGAQGYGYTF. The CDR3 DNA is TGCGCCAGCAGCCAAGCAACACAGGGGGCGCAGGGCTATGGCTACACCTTC.

This clonotype has more than one count but fewer than ten. The chain recombines TRBV12-3 or TRBV12-4 with TRBJ2-7; D uncertain. Trimming removed 2 bases at V and 1 base at J, with 6 bases between. The CDR3 runs to 13 residues. CDR3 in amino acids: CASSLYGSYEQYF. The DNA of the CDR3 is TGTGCCAGCAGTTTATACGGTTCCTACGAGCAGTACTTC.

The chain links TRBV4-1 to TRBJ2-1, with 8 bases identical to TRBD1. Trimming removed 2 bases from V and 1 base from J; junction bases left unmatched: 4. The germline V gene encodes CDR1 MGHRA and CDR2 YSYEKL. The CDR3 is 16 amino acids. CDR3 bases: TGCGCCAGCAGCCAACCTACAGGGGGGTCCTACAATGAGCAGTTCTTC. It encodes CASSQPTGGSYNEQFF.

The rearrangement uses TRBV10-3 and TRBJ2-1; 12 nucleotides line up with TRBD2. Trimming cost V 7 bases and J 7 bases; bases outside gene matches: 11. CDR1 and CDR2 (germline): ENHRY, SYGVKD. The CDR3 runs to 16 residues. For the CDR3, the DNA is TGTGCCATCAAAAATGGCCGACTAGCGGGAGTTAATGAGCAGTTCTTC. It yields the protein CAIKNGRLAGVNEQFF.

The chain carries TRBV29-1 and TRBJ1-4, with D possibly being TRBD1 (5 bases). Per the germline V gene, CDR1 is SQVTM and CDR2 is ANQGSEA. The V gene lost 6 bases and the J gene lost 8 bases, with 16 bases spanning the gap. This CDR3 has 13 amino acids. CDR3 nucleotides: TGCAGCGTACAACAGGTTATGGTGGAAAAACTGTTTTTT. Translation: CSVQQVMVEKLFF.

This clonotype was picked up a small number of times. J is TRBJ2-3 and V is TRBV2; maybe TRBD2 (6 bases). The CDR3 extends over 16 amino acids. V lost 2 bases and J 1 base, leaving 13 bases between the germline ends. Germline V gene sequence: CDR1 SNHLY, CDR2 FYNNEI. The CDR3 here is CASSESASARTDTQYF. Here the CDR3 DNA reads TGTGCCAGCAGTGAATCGGCTAGCGCCCGCACAGATACGCAGTATTTT.

This clonotype has at least ten counts. This sequence joins TRBV5-1 and TRBJ1-4; possible D gene TRBD1, 5 bases. There are 16 residues in the CDR3. V lost 0 bases and J 3 bases, leaving 12 bases between the germline ends. Germline V gene lookup returns CDR1 SGHRS and CDR2 YFSETQ. CDR3 sequence (DNA): TGCGCCAGCAGCTTGGCCGGTGGGGCTGCTAATGAAAAACTGTTTTTT. This translates into CASSLAGGAANEKLFF.

The chain is built from TRBV30 and TRBJ1-2, with 9 nucleotides matching TRBD1. The CDR3 runs 14 residues. Germline-derived CDR1 and CDR2 are GTSNPN and SVGIG (reference sequence). V lost 5 bases and J lost 4; bases outside the gene matches: 8. The CDR3 is CAWWDRDVGYGYTF. The CDR3 DNA reads TGTGCCTGGTGGGACAGGGACGTCGGCTATGGCTACACCTTC. Full variable domain (outside the CDR3, taken from reference TRBV30 and TRBJ1-2): SQTIHQWPATLVQPVGSPLSLECTVEGTSNPNLYWYRQAAGRGLQLLFYSVGIGQISSEVPQNLSASRPQDRQFILSSKKLLLSDSGFYLCAWWDRDVGYGYTFGSGTRLTVV.

The CDR3 nucleotides are TGTGCCAGCAGCCGTCAAGGACTAGGGACCAATGAGCAGTTCTTC. It codes for CASSRQGLGTNEQFF. V gene TRBV7-9 combines with J gene TRBJ2-1; 7 nucleotides line up with TRBD2. Trimming at V came to 5 bases and at J to 6 bases, leaving 10 bases not matched to a gene. The CDR3 runs 15 residues. Germline V gives CDR1 SEHNR, CDR2 FQNEAQ (reference sequence).

The genes are TRBV5-1 and TRBJ2-7, with TRBD1 identical over 12 bases. V trimming: 3 bases; J trimming: 3 bases; junction bases outside the gene matches: 7. Germline V CDR1 and CDR2: SGHRS, YFSETQ. CDR3 length equals 16 residues. The CDR3 sequence: CASSYGTGGANYEQYF. The CDR3, as DNA: TGCGCCAGCAGCTATGGGACAGGGGGCGCAAACTACGAGCAGTACTTC. The entire variable domain, with the rest obtained from reference TRBV5-1 and TRBJ2-7, is as follows: KAGVTQTPRYLIKTRGQQVTLSCSPISGHRSVSWYQQTPGQGLQFLFEYFSETQRNKGNFPGRFSGRQFSNSRSEMNVSTLELGDSALYLCASSYGTGGANYEQYFGPGTRLTVT.

This clonotype was detected only a few times. V is TRBV20-1 and J is TRBJ1-2; D unresolved. The CDR3 totals 10 residues. CDR1 is DFQATT, CDR2 SNEGSKA, per germline (reference sequence). The V end was cut by 1 base, the J end by 7 bases, with 4 bases between. The CDR3 spells CSARASGYTF. CDR3 in DNA: TGCAGTGCTAGAGCCAGTGGCTACACCTTC.

This clonotype turned up a few times. This chain links TRBV5-1 with TRBJ2-3; D assignment may be TRBD1 or TRBD2 (6 bases each). The V gene's germline CDR1 is SGHRS and CDR2 YFSETQ. V was trimmed by 2 bases and J by 8 bases, leaving 15 bases between them. The CDR3 runs to 14 residues. CDR3 amino acids: CASSFTTEGGTQYF. The CDR3 DNA reads TGCGCCAGCAGCTTCACAACCGAGGGGGGTACGCAGTATTTT. The whole variable domain, filled in from reference TRBV5-1 and TRBJ2-3, reads KAGVTQTPRYLIKTRGQQVTLSCSPISGHRSVSWYQQTPGQGLQFLFEYFSETQRNKGNFPGRFSGRQFSNSRSEMNVSTLELGDSALYLCASSFTTEGGTQYFGPGTRLTVL.

The chain joins TRBV3-1 to TRBJ1-1; D uncertain. This CDR3 is built from 16 residues. V was trimmed by 0 bases and J by 7 bases, leaving 18 bases between them. Germline CDR1 is LGHDT and CDR2 is YNNKEL (reference sequence). The CDR3 sequence: CASSQDAPGSGGEAFF. In DNA, the CDR3 is TGTGCCAGCAGCCAAGATGCCCCCGGCAGTGGTGGTGAAGCTTTCTTT.

This clonotype was seen ten or more times. The J gene is TRBJ2-3, the V gene TRBV11-2; weak D call: TRBD1 (6 bases). V lost 4 bases to trimming and J lost 2 bases, with 13 bases between them. This CDR3 contains 15 residues. Germline CDR1 and CDR2: SGHAT and FQNNGV. CDR3 bases: TGTGCCAGCAGCTACGACAGGACGGACACAGATACGCAGTATTTT. Protein: CASSYDRTDTDTQYF.

J is TRBJ2-5 and V is TRBV6-1; 8 bases are a match to TRBD1. This CDR3 region has 15 residues. J was trimmed by 1 base and V by 4 bases; bases with no gene match: 5. Per the germline V gene, CDR1 is MNHNS and CDR2 is SASEGT. CDR3 amino acids: CASSGGTGGQETQYF. The CDR3 coding sequence is TGTGCCAGCAGTGGTGGCACAGGGGGCCAAGAGACCCAGTACTTC.

Only one count was recorded for this clonotype. V is TRBV5-1 and J is TRBJ2-1, with D possibly being TRBD1 or TRBD2 (5 bases each). CDR1 and CDR2 from the germline V gene are SGHRS and YFSETQ. CDR3 length equals 13 residues. V was cut by 2 bases and J by 9 bases, with 12 bases left in between. In DNA, the CDR3 is TGCGCCAGCAGCTTAGCAGGGACGACTGAGCAGTTCTTC. It translates to CASSLAGTTEQFF.

The chain recombines TRBV12-3 or TRBV12-4 with TRBJ2-2, with a possible D match to TRBD1 (6 bases). This CDR3 is 16 amino acids long. Between the trimmed V and J ends, which lost 2 bases and 4 bases, there was a span of 14 bases. CDR3 in DNA: TGTGCCAGCAGTTTAACCCTCAGGGGCGTCACCGGGGAGCTGTTTTTT. Translating gives CASSLTLRGVTGELFF.

In this sample, this clonotype turned up a few times. The CDR3 loop reads CASRRTSSEQYF. As DNA, the CDR3 is TGTGCCAGCAGGCGCACTAGCAGCGAGCAGTACTTC. This sequence joins TRBV25-1 and TRBJ2-7; D possibly corresponds to TRBD2 (6 bases). The CDR3 consists of 12 residues. Germline V CDR1 and CDR2: MGHDK, SYGVNS. V lost 6 bases, J lost 6 bases, and 12 bases lay in between.

The chain has TRBV11-3 and TRBJ1-4, with D tentatively TRBD1 (6 bases). The CDR3 is made up of 15 amino acids. V was shortened by 4 bases and J by 8 bases, with 17 bases between the two germline ends. Germline-derived CDR1 and CDR2 are SGHNT and YENEEA. CDR3 amino acids: CASSSGQLGSEKLFF. Here the CDR3 DNA reads TGTGCCAGCAGCTCCGGACAGCTGGGGAGCGAAAAACTGTTTTTT.